The 31 T cell receptor beta chains below were found in one sample sequenced in a study of blood T cell repertoires in COVID-19. Libraries were prepared by immunoSEQ multiplex PCR; TCRdb keeps only in-frame clonotypes and omits some of them. Seen here are nearly 350,000 clones, roughly 90% observed once, and the top ten hold 6% to 8.5%. Sequencing was carried out using peripheral blood. These receptors originate from a woman in her 70s with COVID-19, enrolled during active disease.

The chain joins TRBV18 to TRBJ2-7, with D possibly TRBD1 on 7 matching bases. The germline CDR1 and CDR2 sequences are KGHSH and LQKENI. CDR3 length: 17 residues. Trimming shortened V by 3 bases and J by 2 bases, and 20 bases separated the two germline ends. The CDR3 DNA is TGTGCCAGCTCACCTGAACAGGGGAGAGGGGGGACCTACGAGCAGTACTTC. Its translation: CASSPEQGRGGTYEQYF.

This chain uses TRBV7-6 with TRBJ2-7, with 7 bases that match TRBD1. The CDR3 is made up of 15 amino acids. The germline CDR1 and CDR2 sequences are SGHVS and FNYEAQ. The V gene end was trimmed by 4 bases and the J gene end by 3 bases; junction bases not matched to a gene: 9. CDR3 loop: CASSSRLNRGYEQYF. CDR3 nucleotide sequence: TGTGCCAGCAGCTCCCGCCTGAACAGGGGCTACGAGCAGTACTTC.

The genes are TRBV6-6 and TRBJ1-1; 12 bases agree with TRBD1. Trimming took 7 bases from V and 4 from J; bases not matched to a gene: 7. The CDR3 contains 15 residues. Germline lookup yields CDR1 MNHNY and CDR2 SVGAGI (reference sequence). CDR3 loop: CASTEGGQGATEAFF. The CDR3 nucleotides are TGTGCCAGCACAGAAGGGGGACAGGGGGCCACTGAAGCTTTCTTT.

This clone has just a few counts. This sample includes further DNA sequences coding for the same CDR3. The chain has TRBV2 and TRBJ2-5, with TRBD1 matching 7 bases. J gave up 3 bases and V 1 base, and 2 bases lay outside the gene matches. Germline CDR1 is SNHLY and CDR2 is FYNNEI. There are 14 residues in the CDR3. CDR3 bases: TGTGCCAGCAGTGAAGGCAGGGGGAAAGAGACCCAGTACTTC. This encodes CASSEGRGKETQYF.

The chain is built from TRBV28 and TRBJ2-1; 8 bases line up with TRBD1. With V trimmed by 11 bases and J by 5 bases, 8 bases remained unmatched. CDR3 length equals 13 residues. Germline values: CDR1 MDHEN, CDR2 SYDVKM. This chain's CDR3 is CAGGQGLNNEQFF. CDR3 sequence (DNA): TGTGCCGGTGGACAGGGTTTAAACAATGAGCAGTTCTTC.

About this clone: A read error may account for a junction end that differs from germline. The chain uses TRBV7-6 and TRBJ2-2, with D maybe TRBD2 (7 bases). The V gene's germline CDR1 is SGHVS and CDR2 FNYEAQ. The CDR3 covers 16 residues. The CDR3 DNA follows: TGTGCAAGCAGGTTCGGGGGGCCGGCGAACACCGGGGAGCTGTTTTTT. Its protein product is CASRFGGPANTGELFF.

The J gene is TRBJ2-6, the V gene TRBV13; perhaps TRBD1 as D (6 bases). The CDR3 covers 16 residues. V lost 5 bases and J 0 bases, leaving 11 bases between the germline ends. Germline loops: CDR1 PRHDT, CDR2 FYEKMQ (reference sequence). CDR3 in amino acids: CASSDGQLSGANVLTF. Written as DNA, the CDR3 is TGTGCCAGCAGCGACGGACAGCTCTCTGGGGCCAACGTCCTGACTTTC.

The chain couples TRBV19 to TRBJ1-2, with TRBD1 matching over 8 bases. Germline-derived CDR1 and CDR2 are LNHDA and SQIVND (reference sequence). Trimming cost V 5 bases and J 4 bases; bases outside gene matches: 3. There are 13 residues in the CDR3. The CDR3 DNA sequence: TGTGCCAGTAGTGAGGGACAGGCCTATGGCTACACCTTC. Translation: CASSEGQAYGYTF. The whole variable domain, remainder taken from reference TRBV19 and TRBJ1-2, is DGGITQSPKYLFRKEGQNVTLSCEQNLNHDAMYWYRQDPGQGLRLIYYSQIVNDFQKGDIAEGYSVSREKKESFPLTVTSAQKNPTAFYLCASSEGQAYGYTFGSGTRLTVV.

The chain links TRBV5-1 to TRBJ1-5; 9 bases align to TRBD1. There are 14 residues in the CDR3. Looked up from germline, CDR1 is SGHRS and CDR2 is YFSETQ. The V gene end was trimmed by 4 bases and the J gene end by 7 bases; junction bases not matched to a gene: 6. The CDR3 loop reads CASSRQGGGQPQHF. DNA of the CDR3: TGCGCCAGCAGCCGACAGGGGGGCGGCCAGCCCCAGCATTTT. Combining the CDR3 with reference TRBV5-1 and TRBJ1-5 gives the whole variable domain KAGVTQTPRYLIKTRGQQVTLSCSPISGHRSVSWYQQTPGQGLQFLFEYFSETQRNKGNFPGRFSGRQFSNSRSEMNVSTLELGDSALYLCASSRQGGGQPQHFGDGTRLSIL.

This chain links TRBV5-1 with TRBJ2-5; D possibly corresponds to TRBD1 (5 bases). The CDR3 loop spans 15 amino acids. The V gene lost 0 bases and the J gene lost 5 bases, with 14 bases spanning the gap. Germline V gene data show CDR1 as SGHRS and CDR2 as YFSETQ. The DNA for the CDR3 is TGCGCCAGCAGCTTGGCCAACCAGGGAAGGGAGACCCAGTACTTC. It specifies CASSLANQGRETQYF.

The chain is built from TRBV10-3 and TRBJ2-3; 9 bases are shared with TRBD2. V gave up 4 bases and J gave up 4 bases; unmatched junction bases: 6. The CDR3 sequence is 15 residues long. From germline, CDR1 is ENHRY and CDR2 SYGVKD. CDR3 in amino acids: CAISASSGGPDTQYF. The CDR3 coding sequence is TGTGCCATCAGTGCGAGTAGCGGGGGACCAGATACGCAGTATTTT.

The gene calls are TRBV28 and TRBJ1-2; D is uncertain. Trimming took 4 bases from V and 3 from J, leaving 9 bases between them. This CDR3 is 13 amino acids long. CDR1 is MDHEN, CDR2 SYDVKM, per germline. In nucleotides, the CDR3 is TGTGCCAGCAGTTCCGGGTCTCACTATGGCTACACCTTC. Amino acid sequence: CASSSGSHYGYTF.

This chain connects TRBV30 to TRBJ2-3; the D gene is possibly TRBD1 (7 bases). V dropped 2 bases and J dropped 5 bases, with 14 bases sitting between them. The CDR3 loop spans 14 amino acids. In germline, CDR1 is GTSNPN, CDR2 SVGIG (reference sequence). DNA for the CDR3: TGTGCCTGGAGTTATCAGGGGGGCCTAGATACGCAGTATTTT. Amino acid sequence: CAWSYQGGLDTQYF.

The chain carries TRBV7-9 and TRBJ1-5; 12 bases are shared with TRBD1. Germline V gene lookup returns CDR1 SEHNR and CDR2 FQNEAQ (reference sequence). The CDR3 has 16 amino acids. J lost 5 bases, V lost 4 bases, and 6 bases had no gene match. The CDR3 spells CASSSWDRGPYQPQHF. The CDR3 coding sequence is TGTGCCAGCAGCTCCTGGGACAGGGGGCCTTATCAGCCCCAGCATTTT. The variable domain in full, completed from reference TRBV7-9 and TRBJ1-5, reads DTGVSQNPRHKITKRGQNVTFRCDPISEHNRLYWYRQTLGQGPEFLTYFQNEAQLEKSRLLSDRFSAERPKGSFSTLEIQRTEQGDSAMYLCASSSWDRGPYQPQHFGDGTRLSIL.

The chain recombines TRBV9 with TRBJ1-2; 9 bases fit TRBD1. Trimming took 4 bases from V and 5 from J; bases not matched to a gene: 6. The CDR3 is 14 residues long. Germline CDR1 SGDLS, CDR2 YYNGEE. The CDR3 is CASSLTGGAYGYTF. CDR3 sequence (DNA): TGTGCCAGCAGCCTTACAGGGGGCGCTTATGGCTACACCTTC.

This chain joins TRBV12-5 and TRBJ2-5, with D uncertain. This CDR3 comprises 15 residues. Germline-derived CDR1 and CDR2 are LGHNT and FRNRAP. The V end was cut by 3 bases, the J end by 1 base, with 12 bases between. The DNA of the CDR3 is TGTGCTAGTGGTTTTCAAGCCAGACTCCAAGAGACCCAGTACTTC. It specifies CASGFQARLQETQYF.

The genes are TRBV7-2 and TRBJ1-2; TRBD1 is a possible D gene (5 bases). The CDR3 spans 13 residues. Germline loops: CDR1 SGHTA, CDR2 FQGNSA. The V end lost 5 bases, the J end lost 6 bases, and 13 bases lay between the germline ends. CDR3 protein: CASSLQDTNGYTF. CDR3 DNA: TGTGCCAGCAGCCTACAGGATACAAATGGCTACACCTTC.

The chain has TRBV5-6 and TRBJ1-3; TRBD1 agrees at 8 bases. Trimming took 0 bases from V and 1 from J; bases not matched to a gene: 9. The V gene's germline CDR1 is SGHDT and CDR2 YYEEEE. The CDR3 has 18 residues. The CDR3 sequence: CASSLVLGTGNSGNTIYF. DNA of the CDR3: TGTGCCAGCAGCTTGGTGTTAGGGACAGGCAATTCTGGAAACACCATATATTTT. Variable domain in full (rest from reference TRBV5-6 and TRBJ1-3): DAGVTQSPTHLIKTRGQQVTLRCSPKSGHDTVSWYQQALGQGPQFIFQYYEEEERQRGNFPDRFSGHQFPNYSSELNVNALLLGDSALYLCASSLVLGTGNSGNTIYFGEGSWLTVV.

In its sample, this clone was seen a few times. This sequence joins TRBV5-4 and TRBJ1-2; D is perhaps TRBD1 (6 bases). Per the germline V gene, CDR1 is SGHNT and CDR2 is YYREEE (reference sequence). Trimming took 0 bases from V and 4 from J, leaving 13 bases between them. The CDR3 runs to 15 residues. The CDR3 loop is CASSLASGQGYGYTF. The CDR3 DNA is TGTGCCAGCAGCTTGGCTTCGGGACAAGGCTATGGCTACACCTTC.

The J gene is TRBJ2-7, the V gene TRBV4-3; TRBD1 is a possible D gene (6 bases). The V gene's germline CDR1 is LGHNA and CDR2 YSLEER. The V end lost 4 bases, the J end lost 3 bases, and 10 bases lay between the germline ends. The CDR3 covers 13 residues. The CDR3 nucleotides are TGCGCCAGCAGCCCGGGACAAAGCTACGAGCAGTACTTC. It specifies CASSPGQSYEQYF.

The gene calls are TRBV6-5 and TRBJ2-7; 7 nucleotides align to TRBD1. This CDR3 is 13 amino acids long. The germline CDR1 and CDR2 sequences are MNHEY and SVGAGI. V shed 8 bases and J 2 bases; nucleotides not matched to a gene: 6. The DNA of the CDR3 is TGTGCCAGCTCGGGGACAGCTCCCTACGAGCAGTACTTC. Its protein is CASSGTAPYEQYF.

This clone was seen a single time. This chain links TRBV19 with TRBJ1-2; 7 bases agree with TRBD1. This CDR3 comprises 17 residues. Germline loops: CDR1 LNHDA, CDR2 SQIVND (reference sequence). V lost 0 bases and J lost 4; bases outside the gene matches: 11. The CDR3 bases are TGTGCCAGTAGTATAGATTTTGCGGCAGGGGGTGCCTATGGCTACACCTTC. It translates to CASSIDFAAGGAYGYTF.

For the CDR3, the DNA is TGTGCCAGCAGCTCCCCCGGGGAAAACTATGGCTACACCTTC. This codes for CASSSPGENYGYTF. The V call is TRBV5-4, the J call TRBJ1-2; D is unresolved. Germline assignment: CDR1 SGHNT and CDR2 YYREEE (reference sequence). The CDR3 runs 14 residues. V dropped 3 bases and J dropped 2 bases, with 11 bases sitting between them.

Note on this clone: Distinct nucleotide sequences in the sample also encode this CDR3. V gene TRBV7-2 combines with J gene TRBJ2-3; 9 positions match TRBD1. The CDR3 contains 15 residues. Germline V lookup: CDR1 SGHTA, CDR2 FQGNSA. V lost 4 bases, J lost 2 bases, and 4 bases stayed unmatched. The CDR3 protein is CASSSGQGPTDTQYF. CDR3 DNA: TGTGCCAGCAGCTCGGGACAGGGCCCCACAGATACGCAGTATTTT.

The sample holds one count of this clone. The chain recombines TRBV5-1 with TRBJ2-5; 14 nucleotides match TRBD2. CDR1 is SGHRS and CDR2 is YFSETQ in the germline V gene. This CDR3 has 16 residues. Losses at the gene ends were 0 bases for V and 5 bases for J; bases not matched to a gene: 3. This chain's CDR3 is CASSLGLAGGHETQYF. DNA of the CDR3: TGCGCCAGCAGCTTGGGACTAGCGGGGGGGCATGAGACCCAGTACTTC.

This clone has only a few counts. The chain has TRBV19 and TRBJ1-1; TRBD1 is a possible D gene (5 bases). The CDR3 runs to 13 residues. The germline V and J ends were trimmed by 2 bases and 8 bases, with 12 bases remaining between them. In germline, CDR1 is LNHDA, CDR2 SQIVND (reference sequence). The CDR3 region has the DNA TGTGCCAGTAGTATATTCCTTCGGGGGGAAGCTTTCTTT. Its translation: CASSIFLRGEAFF.

V gene TRBV24-1 combines with J gene TRBJ1-5, with D hard to call. The CDR3 is 14 amino acids. V was clipped by 5 bases and J by 4 bases, with 11 bases between them. Germline CDR1 and CDR2: KGHDR and SFDVKD. The CDR3: CATSGPERNQPQHF. CDR3 in DNA: TGTGCCACCAGTGGGCCGGAGAGGAATCAGCCCCAGCATTTT.

The CDR3 region is CASSASAGGSDTQYF. The CDR3 DNA sequence: TGTGCCAGCAGCGCGTCAGCGGGGGGATCAGATACGCAGTATTTT. The chain joins TRBV9 to TRBJ2-3; 9 bases are a match to TRBD2. Losses at the gene ends were 3 bases for V and 4 bases for J; bases not matched to a gene: 6. CDR3 size: 15 residues. CDR1 is SGDLS and CDR2 is YYNGEE in the germline V gene. Drawing the rest from reference TRBV9 and TRBJ2-3, the complete variable domain is DSGVTQTPKHLITATGQRVTLRCSPRSGDLSVYWYQQSLDQGLQFLIQYYNGEERAKGNILERFSAQQFPDLHSELNLSSLELGDSALYFCASSASAGGSDTQYFGPGTRLTVL.

The chain links TRBV14 to TRBJ2-5, with D possibly being TRBD1 (6 bases). Germline V gene sequence: CDR1 SGHDN, CDR2 FVKESK. V was shortened by 6 bases and J by 2 bases, with 10 bases between the two germline ends. The CDR3 runs 13 residues. The CDR3 region is CASRHRDQETQYF. The CDR3 DNA reads as TGTGCCAGCAGACACAGGGATCAAGAGACCCAGTACTTC.

This clone came up a few times. In nucleotides, the CDR3 is TGTGCCAGTAGTCCCAAGGGGACAGGGGGCGTTTATGGCTACACCTTC. Its protein product is CASSPKGTGGVYGYTF. V and J are TRBV19 and TRBJ1-2, with 12 bases aligning to TRBD1. There are 16 residues in the CDR3. Looked up from germline, CDR1 is LNHDA and CDR2 is SQIVND (reference sequence). V lost 5 bases, J lost 5 bases, and 9 bases stayed unmatched.

The chain couples TRBV11-2 to TRBJ1-1; D unresolved. This CDR3 spans 15 amino acids. The germline CDR1 and CDR2 sequences are SGHAT and FQNNGV. Trimming removed 5 bases at V and 4 bases at J, with 17 bases between. CDR3 amino acids: CASSLGRIRSTEAFF. CDR3 bases: TGTGCCAGCAGCCTAGGGAGGATCCGATCCACTGAAGCTTTCTTT.